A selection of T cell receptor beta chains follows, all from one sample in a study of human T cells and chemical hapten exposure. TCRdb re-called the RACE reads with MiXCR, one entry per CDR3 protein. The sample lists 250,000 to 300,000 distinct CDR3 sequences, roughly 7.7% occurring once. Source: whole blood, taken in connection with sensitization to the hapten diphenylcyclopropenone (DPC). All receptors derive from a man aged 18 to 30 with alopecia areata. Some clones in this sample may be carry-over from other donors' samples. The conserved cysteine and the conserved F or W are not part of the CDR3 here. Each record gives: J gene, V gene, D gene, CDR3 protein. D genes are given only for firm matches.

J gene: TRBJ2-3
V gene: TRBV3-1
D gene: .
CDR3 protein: ASSQDFGRVTDTQY

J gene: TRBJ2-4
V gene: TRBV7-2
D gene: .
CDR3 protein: ASSLLGDIIAKNIQY

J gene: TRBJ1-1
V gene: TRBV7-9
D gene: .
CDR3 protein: ASSLGGMGGAWNTEAF

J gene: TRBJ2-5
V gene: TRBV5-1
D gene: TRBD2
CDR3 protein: ASIAPSGETQY

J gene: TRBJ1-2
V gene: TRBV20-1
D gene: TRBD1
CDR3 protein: SARDAGQSSYGYT

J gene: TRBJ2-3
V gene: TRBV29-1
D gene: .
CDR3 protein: SVERGSITDTQY

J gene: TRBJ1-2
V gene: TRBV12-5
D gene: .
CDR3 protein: ASGLEYKEGYT

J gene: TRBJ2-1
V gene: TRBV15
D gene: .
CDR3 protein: ATSRVWRGSSYNEQF

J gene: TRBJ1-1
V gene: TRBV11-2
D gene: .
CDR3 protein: ASSFGIIGTEAF

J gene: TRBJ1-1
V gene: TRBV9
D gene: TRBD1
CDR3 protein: ASSPRRGLSEAF

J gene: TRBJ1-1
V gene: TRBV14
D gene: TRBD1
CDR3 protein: ASSRQGKNTEAF

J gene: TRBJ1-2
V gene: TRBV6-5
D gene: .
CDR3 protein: ASSWGSVYGYT

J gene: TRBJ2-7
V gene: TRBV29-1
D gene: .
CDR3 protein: SVETAAYEQY

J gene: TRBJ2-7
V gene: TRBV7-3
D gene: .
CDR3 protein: ASSPRQGQVYEQY

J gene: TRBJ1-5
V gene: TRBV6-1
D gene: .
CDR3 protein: ASSEMGRSNQPQH

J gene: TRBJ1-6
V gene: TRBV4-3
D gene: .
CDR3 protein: ASSQEEVPGTGDSPLH

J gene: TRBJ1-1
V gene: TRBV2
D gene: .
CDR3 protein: ASSESSIFGIPEAF

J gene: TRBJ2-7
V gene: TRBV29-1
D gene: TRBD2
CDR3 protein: SARLAGDYEQY

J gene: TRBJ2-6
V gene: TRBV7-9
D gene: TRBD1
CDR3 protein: ASSSTGAHGANVLT

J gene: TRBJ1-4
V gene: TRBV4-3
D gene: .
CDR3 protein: ASSQGLPRNEKLF

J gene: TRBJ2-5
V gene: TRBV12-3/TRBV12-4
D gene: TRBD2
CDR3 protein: ASSFRAGGPETQY

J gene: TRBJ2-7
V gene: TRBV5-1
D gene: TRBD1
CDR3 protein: ASSLRGPYEQY

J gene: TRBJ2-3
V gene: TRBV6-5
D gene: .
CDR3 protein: ASSEDRTDTQY

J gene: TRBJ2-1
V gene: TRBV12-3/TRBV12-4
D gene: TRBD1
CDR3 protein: ASSFGTGDNEQF

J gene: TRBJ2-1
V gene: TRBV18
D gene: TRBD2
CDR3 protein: ASSLAGDGNNEQF

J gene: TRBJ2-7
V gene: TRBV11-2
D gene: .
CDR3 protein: ASRSPGRNYEQY

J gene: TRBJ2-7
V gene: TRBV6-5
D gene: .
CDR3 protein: ASSYGASRIDYEQY

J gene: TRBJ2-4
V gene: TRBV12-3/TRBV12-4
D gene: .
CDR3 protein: ASSLGLVKNIQY

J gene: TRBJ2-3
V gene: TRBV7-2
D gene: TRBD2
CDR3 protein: ASSGTTGGPTDTQY